These T cell receptor beta chains were read from a single sample in a study of shared clonotypes between healthy human individuals. The data were produced by immunoSEQ multiplex PCR, yet TCRdb's version contains in-frame clones alone and is incomplete. The profile shows some 700,000 clones, 90% of them singletons. Sequencing was carried out using memory CD8+ T cells from PBMCs. The origin of the receptors is a man aged 18 to 29 in good health. Some clones in this sample may be carry-over from other donors' samples. The CDR3 runs from the conserved cysteine through the conserved F or W. D genes are given only for firm matches.

V gene	J gene	D gene	CDR3 protein
TRBV6-5	TRBJ1-1	TRBD1	CASSPFRTGGAEAFF
TRBV5-5	TRBJ2-5	-	CASSLNYAGVETQYF
TRBV9	TRBJ2-7	-	CASSVRGDSLSYEQYF
TRBV19	TRBJ2-7	-	CASSPWGWDLDEQYF
TRBV27	TRBJ1-1	TRBD1	CASGLTGAEAFF
TRBV9	TRBJ1-2	-	CASSDHGDYLYGYTF
TRBV5-1	TRBJ1-2	-	CASRNLPQGNYGYTF
TRBV29-1	TRBJ2-1	-	CSATRDSYYNEQFF
TRBV2	TRBJ1-2	-	CASSDEGSYGYTF
TRBV5-1	TRBJ2-7	-	CASSLRVPYEQCF
TRBV6-1	TRBJ1-2	-	CASSENQGYTF
TRBV7-8	TRBJ2-7	-	CATLPVSSYEQYF
TRBV19	TRBJ1-5	-	CASSIARQPQHF
TRBV11-2	TRBJ2-7	TRBD1	CASSLERGQLTYEQYF
TRBV5-1	TRBJ2-1	-	CASSLLTYNEQFF
TRBV4-1	TRBJ2-1	-	CASSPGGASEQFF
TRBV4-1	TRBJ2-1	-	CASSPGPNNEQFF